This T cell receptor (beta chain) originates from a study of cytomegalovirus exposure and HLA in healthy donors. Study-wide results and caveats: According to a later analysis, TCR clusters from the first cohort tended to co-occur in the 100 to 150 validation repertoires.

Germline V gives CDR1 MDHEN, CDR2 SYDVKM. The CDR3 is made up of 16 amino acids. V shed 4 bases and J shed 8 bases, with 18 bases lying between them. TCRdb keeps only in-frame clones here, not all; method: immunoSEQ multiplex PCR. The sample comprises approximately 72,000 clones, roughly 94% of which are singletons, and 0.63% rests with the top ten. As regards this clone: Its target is unknown.

The chain couples TRBV28 to TRBJ1-6; D remains unclear. The source of this sequence is a young woman in good health and CMV-seronegative. Source material: PBMCs. The CDR3 region is CASSSPRRRVDSPLHF. For the CDR3, the DNA is TGTGCCAGCAGTTCCCCCAGGAGGAGAGTGGATTCACCCCTCCACTTT.